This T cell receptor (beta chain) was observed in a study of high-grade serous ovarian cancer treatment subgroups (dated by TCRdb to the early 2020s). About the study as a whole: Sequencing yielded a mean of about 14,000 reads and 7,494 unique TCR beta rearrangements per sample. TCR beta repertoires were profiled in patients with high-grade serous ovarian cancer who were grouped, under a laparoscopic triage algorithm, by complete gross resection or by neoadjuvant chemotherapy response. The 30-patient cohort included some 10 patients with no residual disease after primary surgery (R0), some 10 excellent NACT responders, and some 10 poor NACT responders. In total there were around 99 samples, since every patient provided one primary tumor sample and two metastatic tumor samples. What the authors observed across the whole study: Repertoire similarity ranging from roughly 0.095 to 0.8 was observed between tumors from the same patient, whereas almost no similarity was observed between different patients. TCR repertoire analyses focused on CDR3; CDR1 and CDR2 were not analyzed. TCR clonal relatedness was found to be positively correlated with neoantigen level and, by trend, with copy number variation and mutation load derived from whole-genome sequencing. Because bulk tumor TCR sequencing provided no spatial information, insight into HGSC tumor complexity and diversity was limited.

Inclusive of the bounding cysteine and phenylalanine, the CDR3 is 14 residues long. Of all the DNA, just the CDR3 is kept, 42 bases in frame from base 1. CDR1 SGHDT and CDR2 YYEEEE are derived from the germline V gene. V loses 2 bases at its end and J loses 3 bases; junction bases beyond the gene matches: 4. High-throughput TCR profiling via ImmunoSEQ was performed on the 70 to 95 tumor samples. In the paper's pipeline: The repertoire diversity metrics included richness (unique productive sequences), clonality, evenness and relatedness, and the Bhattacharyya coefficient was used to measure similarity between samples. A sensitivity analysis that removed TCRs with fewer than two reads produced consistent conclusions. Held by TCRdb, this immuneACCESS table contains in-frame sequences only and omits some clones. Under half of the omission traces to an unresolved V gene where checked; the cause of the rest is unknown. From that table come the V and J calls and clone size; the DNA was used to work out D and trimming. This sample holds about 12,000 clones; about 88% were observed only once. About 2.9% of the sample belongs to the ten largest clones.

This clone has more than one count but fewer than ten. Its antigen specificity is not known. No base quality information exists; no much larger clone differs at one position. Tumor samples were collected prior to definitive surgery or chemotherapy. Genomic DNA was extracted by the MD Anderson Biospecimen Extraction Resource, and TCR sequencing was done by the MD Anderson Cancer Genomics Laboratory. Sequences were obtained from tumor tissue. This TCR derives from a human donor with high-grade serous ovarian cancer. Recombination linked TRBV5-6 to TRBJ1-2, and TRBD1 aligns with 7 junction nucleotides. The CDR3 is CASSLRDSDYGYTF. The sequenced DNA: TGTGCCAGCAGCTTACGGGACAGCGACTATGGCTACACCTTC.